This T cell receptor (beta chain) was profiled in a study of glioma-infiltrating T cells. The CDR3 covers 16 residues. Trimming shortened V by 2 bases and J by 6 bases, and 20 bases separated the two germline ends. Germline CDR1 and CDR2: SGHRS and YFSETQ. To note about this clonotype: A much larger clone is a single base away; this may be a read error.

Using RNA template, CDR3s of TCR alpha and beta were amplified with iRepertoire arm-PCR. Input was about 100-450 ng of tissue mRNA or PBMC total RNA. One entry per CDR3 protein, called by TCRdb with MiXCR from the multiplex PCR reads. The table has about 110,000 distinct CDR3 sequences, about 25% seen once; the top ten hold about a third. The clonotype originates from a human donor with low-grade glioma or glioblastoma, undergoing nonglioma brain surgery, or in good health (not recorded which). This chain connects TRBV5-1 to TRBJ1-1; tentatively, D is TRBD1 (6 bases). The specimen sequenced was glioma tissue, nonneoplastic brain tissue, or PBMCs (not recorded which). The CDR3: CASSFAGTQSLAEAFF. In DNA form, the CDR3 reads TGCGCCAGCAGCTTTGCCGGGACACAATCGCTGGCTGAAGCTTTCTTT.